The next 6 T cell receptor beta chains were all read from a single sample in a study of cytomegalovirus exposure and HLA in healthy donors. Method: immunoSEQ multiplex PCR; TCRdb's copy keeps in-frame clones and lacks some. The sample lists 200,000 or so clones; about 89% were seen once. The sample consisted of PBMCs. These receptor sequences come from a woman aged 18-35 years in good health and CMV-seronegative.

The J gene is TRBJ2-5, the V gene TRBV27; TRBD2 agrees at 10 bases. Germline V gene lookup returns CDR1 MNHEY and CDR2 SMNVEV (reference sequence). The trim removed 7 bases at V and 2 bases at J, leaving 4 bases unmatched. This CDR3 has 14 residues. For the CDR3, the DNA is TGTGCCAGCAAAACTAGCGGGATTCAAGAGACCCAGTACTTC. Amino acids: CASKTSGIQETQYF.

V gene TRBV6-1 combines with J gene TRBJ1-3; a weak D match, TRBD1 (6 bases). The CDR3 is made up of 15 amino acids. V gave up 2 bases and J gave up 2 bases, with 10 bases separating them. Germline loops: CDR1 MNHNS, CDR2 SASEGT. CDR3 coding DNA: TGTGCCAGCAGTGAAACCGCAGGGGCTGGAAACACCATATATTTT. It codes for CASSETAGAGNTIYF.

The rearrangement joins TRBV6-5 to TRBJ2-3; D is possibly TRBD1 (5 bases). The V and J ends lost 8 bases and 0 bases respectively, with 12 bases between them. Germline-derived CDR1 and CDR2 are MNHEY and SVGAGI. The CDR3 totals 14 residues. CDR3 sequence (DNA): TGTGCCAGCGGGAACAGGCTTAGCACAGATACGCAGTATTTT. Amino acid sequence: CASGNRLSTDTQYF.

The gene calls are TRBV25-1 and TRBJ2-2; 8 nucleotides align to TRBD1. Per germline, CDR1 MGHDK and CDR2 SYGVNS. The CDR3 spans 16 residues. The CDR3 sequence: CATGDPGNANTGELFF. For the CDR3, the DNA is TGTGCGACAGGGGACCCCGGAAACGCGAACACCGGGGAGCTGTTTTTT.

The chain joins TRBV27 to TRBJ1-5; TRBD1 matches at 8 bases. This CDR3 contains 15 residues. Looked up from germline, CDR1 is MNHEY and CDR2 is SMNVEV (reference sequence). After removal of 3 bases from V and 7 bases from J, the junction contained 8 bases not matched to a gene. The chain's CDR3 is CASSLFGQGIQPQHF. In nucleotides, the CDR3 is TGTGCCAGCAGTTTGTTCGGACAGGGCATCCAGCCCCAGCATTTT.

This clone has only one observation. The rearrangement uses TRBV15 and TRBJ1-1; unclear D gene. Trimming removed 0 bases at V and 3 bases at J, with 8 bases between. Germline-derived CDR1 and CDR2 are LNHNV and YYDKDF (reference sequence). The CDR3 spans 14 residues. CDR3 loop: CATSRDYQDTEAFF. CDR3 DNA sequence: TGTGCCACCAGCAGAGATTACCAGGACACTGAAGCTTTCTTT.